The rows below give T cell receptor beta chains drawn from one sample of a study of identical twins. TCRdb re-analysed the 5' RACE reads in MiXCR, keeping a single row per CDR3 protein. The sample gives roughly 250,000 distinct CDR3 sequences, around an eighth of which show up once; approximately 9.3% is in the top ten. The sequencing input was memory (CD45RO+) T cells sorted from blood. These receptors were collected from a woman in her late teens or twenties in good health. CDR3s include the opening cysteine and the closing phenylalanine or tryptophan. D genes are given only for firm matches. Clone size is not always given. Where it is, it says once, few, many or a class for expanded clones.

clone_size: -
d_call: -
v_call: TRBV6-2/TRBV6-3
j_call: TRBJ2-2
cdr3_aa: CASSYRRGAPTGELFF
cdr3_nt: TGTGCCAGCAGTTACCGTAGAGGAGCGCCGACCGGGGAGCTGTTTTTT

clone_size: few
d_call: TRBD2
v_call: TRBV11-1
j_call: TRBJ2-1
cdr3_aa: CASSLTLESSGRYNEQFF
cdr3_nt: TGTGCCAGCAGCCTCACCCTTGAATCTAGCGGGAGGTACAATGAGCAGTTCTTC

clone_size: few
d_call: -
v_call: TRBV7-9
j_call: TRBJ2-1
cdr3_aa: CASSSAEGARNNEQFF
cdr3_nt: TGTGCCAGCAGCTCAGCGGAGGGGGCGCGCAACAATGAGCAGTTCTTC

clone_size: -
d_call: TRBD2
v_call: TRBV30
j_call: TRBJ2-1
cdr3_aa: CAWVKREGVYNEQFF
cdr3_nt: TGTGCCTGGGTTAAGCGGGAGGGAGTTTACAATGAGCAGTTCTTC

clone_size: -
d_call: TRBD2
v_call: TRBV3-1
j_call: TRBJ2-1
cdr3_aa: CASSRVAGVNEQFF
cdr3_nt: TGTGCCAGCAGCCGAGTAGCGGGGGTCAATGAGCAGTTCTTC

clone_size: -
d_call: TRBD2
v_call: TRBV20-1
j_call: TRBJ2-5
cdr3_aa: CSAPQRREKWQETQYF
cdr3_nt: TGCAGTGCTCCCCAGAGGCGGGAGAAGTGGCAAGAGACCCAGTACTTC

clone_size: few
d_call: TRBD1
v_call: TRBV6-2/TRBV6-3
j_call: TRBJ2-2
cdr3_aa: CASSRDRGRWTGELFF
cdr3_nt: TGTGCCAGCAGTCGGGACAGGGGGAGGTGGACCGGGGAGCTGTTTTTT

clone_size: -
d_call: TRBD2
v_call: TRBV7-8
j_call: TRBJ2-7
cdr3_aa: CASSITHLAGREQYF
cdr3_nt: TGTGCCAGCAGCATCACCCACCTAGCGGGACGCGAGCAGTACTTC

clone_size: -
d_call: -
v_call: TRBV15
j_call: TRBJ1-4
cdr3_aa: CATSRGGYGLGEKLFF
cdr3_nt: TGTGCCACCAGCAGAGGTGGATATGGTCTTGGGGAAAAACTGTTTTTT

clone_size: -
d_call: -
v_call: TRBV14
j_call: TRBJ1-1
cdr3_aa: CASSQGLGAEAFF
cdr3_nt: TGTGCCAGCAGCCAAGGGCTGGGAGCTGAAGCTTTCTTT

clone_size: -
d_call: -
v_call: TRBV11-2
j_call: TRBJ2-3
cdr3_aa: CASSYAGDTQYF
cdr3_nt: TGTGCCAGCAGCTATGCCGGGGATACGCAGTATTTT

clone_size: -
d_call: TRBD2
v_call: TRBV3-1
j_call: TRBJ2-2
cdr3_aa: CASSQGGGISGELFF
cdr3_nt: TGTGCCAGCAGCCAAGGCGGGGGAATAAGCGGGGAGCTGTTTTTT

clone_size: few
d_call: -
v_call: TRBV20-1
j_call: TRBJ2-1
cdr3_aa: CSAAAWGEQFF
cdr3_nt: TGCAGTGCGGCCGCTTGGGGTGAGCAGTTCTTC

clone_size: many
d_call: -
v_call: TRBV3-1
j_call: TRBJ2-7
cdr3_aa: CASSLYSYEQYF
cdr3_nt: TGTGCCAGCAGCCTTTACTCCTACGAGCAGTACTTC

clone_size: -
d_call: -
v_call: TRBV28
j_call: TRBJ2-3
cdr3_aa: CASSEQGADTQYF
cdr3_nt: TGTGCCAGCAGTGAACAGGGAGCAGATACGCAGTATTTT

clone_size: few
d_call: -
v_call: TRBV20-1
j_call: TRBJ1-2
cdr3_aa: CSARDMGASYGYTF
cdr3_nt: TGCAGTGCTAGAGATATGGGTGCCAGCTATGGCTACACCTTC

clone_size: many
d_call: -
v_call: TRBV7-2
j_call: TRBJ2-7
cdr3_aa: CASSFKHVAYEQYF
cdr3_nt: TGTGCCAGCAGCTTTAAACACGTCGCCTACGAGCAGTACTTC

clone_size: few
d_call: -
v_call: TRBV12-3/TRBV12-4
j_call: TRBJ2-3
cdr3_aa: CASSLSRQSRSTDTQYF
cdr3_nt: TGTGCCAGCAGTCTATCCCGACAATCCAGGAGCACAGATACGCAGTATTTT

clone_size: few
d_call: -
v_call: TRBV5-1
j_call: TRBJ1-4
cdr3_aa: CASSLEGSNEKLFF
cdr3_nt: TGCGCCAGCAGCTTGGAGGGCTCTAATGAAAAACTGTTTTTT

clone_size: many
d_call: TRBD2
v_call: TRBV10-2
j_call: TRBJ2-3
cdr3_aa: CASSPPLLAGGGRPDTQYF
cdr3_nt: TGCGCCAGCAGCCCTCCCCTACTAGCGGGAGGGGGAAGGCCAGATACGCAGTATTTT